A single T cell receptor beta chain is shown here with its context. Its antigen is undetermined. These data originate in a study of cytomegalovirus exposure and HLA in healthy donors. Study conclusions and caveats: Three chains tied to CMV proved CMV antigen-specific in vitro. Apparent HLA restriction characterized most CMV-associated TCR beta chains in a later analysis. Later, TCR association rates were found to vary by HLA locus, highest for DRB1 and lowest for HLA-C.

60 Vbeta and 13 Jbeta primers were used in PCR. Generated by immunoSEQ multiplex PCR, the TCRdb table keeps only in-frame clones and is missing some. The data hold 250,000 or so clones, with about nine tenths observed a single time. The clonotype comes from a girl aged 2 to 10 in good health and CMV-seronegative. The specimen sequenced was PBMCs.

The CDR3 protein is CASRPDSYPGELFF. The CDR3 DNA follows: TGTGCCAGCAGACCGGACAGCTACCCCGGGGAGCTGTTTTTT. The chain is built from TRBV6-5 and TRBJ2-2; perhaps TRBD1 as D (6 bases). V was trimmed by 6 bases and J by 6 bases, leaving 14 bases between them. The CDR3 runs 14 residues. Germline V CDR1 and CDR2: MNHEY, SVGAGI.